The next 4 T cell receptor beta chains were all read from a single sample in a study of T cell repertoires in cytomegalovirus infection. TCRdb re-called the reads with MiXCR, one entry per CDR3 protein. This table holds about 920,000 distinct CDR3 sequences, 31% found once. No antigen has been identified for these receptors. Source: cultured CD8+ T cells from PBMCs, taken from culture after CMV antigen stimulation. The receptor set was obtained from a human donor in good health (CMV status not recorded). Some clones in this sample may be carry-over from other donors' samples.

This clonotype was picked up many times. The genes are TRBV7-8 and TRBJ1-5; TRBD1 matches at 11 bases. The CDR3 spans 17 residues. Germline trimming cut 3 bases from V and 2 bases from J; bases unmatched to any gene: 6. Germline assignment: CDR1 SGHVS and CDR2 FQNEAQ. As DNA, the CDR3 is TGTGCCAGCAGCTTCCGGGACAGGGGGTCTCGCAATCAGCCCCAGCATTTT. Amino acids: CASSFRDRGSRNQPQHF.

The chain joins TRBV6-1 to TRBJ2-3; D remains unclear. Germline V lookup: CDR1 MNHNS, CDR2 SASEGT. This CDR3 is built from 12 residues. The V end was cut by 7 bases, the J end by 2 bases, with 7 bases between. The DNA for the CDR3 is TGTGCCAGCAAGGGTCCCACAGATACGCAGTATTTT. Translated, it gives CASKGPTDTQYF.

This clonotype was picked up a small number of times. The V call is TRBV27, the J call TRBJ2-7; 9 nucleotides match TRBD1. The CDR3 has 14 amino acids. Germline CDR1 is MNHEY and CDR2 is SMNVEV (reference sequence). V lost 6 bases, J lost 5 bases, and 8 bases stayed unmatched. As DNA, the CDR3 is TGTGCCAGCAGAGCCGGGACAGGGATCCACGAGCAGTACTTC. It codes for CASRAGTGIHEQYF.

The CDR3 nucleotides read TGTGCCAGCAGTTTCCCGTCGATGGGGATGAACACTGAAGCTTTCTTT. This codes for CASSFPSMGMNTEAFF. The chain joins TRBV28 to TRBJ1-1; D ambiguous. Germline V gene data show CDR1 as MDHEN and CDR2 as SYDVKM. The CDR3 loop spans 16 amino acids. The V gene lost 3 bases and the J gene lost 0 bases, with 14 bases spanning the gap.